The entry below gives a single T cell receptor beta chain sequence along with its context. The data are from a study of T cell changes during pregnancy in multiple sclerosis. Clones were read by immunoSEQ multiplex PCR, and TCRdb kept only the in-frame ones, dropping some. In the table there are about 59,000 clones, just over 90% of which are singletons. The CDR3 loop spans 11 amino acids. Trimming shortened V by 4 bases and J by 6 bases, and 7 bases separated the two germline ends. Germline V gene data show CDR1 as DFQATT and CDR2 as SNEGSKA (reference sequence). The TCR originated in a female donor with multiple sclerosis, enrolled in a pregnancy study. The material sequenced was CD4+ T cells from peripheral blood mononuclear cells, taken before pregnancy. This chain joins TRBV20-1 and TRBJ2-1, with D hard to call. This CDR3 is CSANGPNEQFF. The CDR3 coding sequence is TGCAGTGCTAATGGGCCCAATGAGCAGTTCTTC.